Below, 32 T cell receptor beta chains from the same sample are listed, as sequenced in a study of cytomegalovirus exposure and HLA in healthy donors. The study ran its PCR with 60 Vbeta and 13 Jbeta primers. Data came from immunoSEQ multiplex PCR; TCRdb stores just in-frame clones and leaves some out. The sample shows roughly 100,000 clones, about 80% of them seen only once. What was sequenced was PBMCs. The receptor source for this set is a man aged 40-55 years in good health and CMV-seronegative.

CDR3 in DNA: TGTGCCAGCAATGAGGGCTTCATACGCTCTGGGGCCAACGTCCTGACTTTC. Its translation: CASNEGFIRSGANVLTF. The V call is TRBV2, the J call TRBJ2-6; tentative D call: TRBD2 (5 bases). Trimming removed 7 bases at V and 0 bases at J, with 16 bases between. CDR3 size: 17 residues. Germline V gene sequence: CDR1 SNHLY, CDR2 FYNNEI.

This chain uses TRBV15 with TRBJ2-2, with 9 nucleotides matching TRBD2. V lost 5 bases and J lost 4; bases outside the gene matches: 2. CDR3 size: 14 residues. The germline V gene has CDR1 LNHNV and CDR2 YYDKDF (reference sequence). The CDR3 protein is CATSLRGGTGELFF. CDR3 coding DNA: TGTGCCACCAGCCTGCGGGGGGGCACCGGGGAGCTGTTTTTT.

The chain combines TRBV7-3 with TRBJ2-2, with 7 nucleotides matching TRBD1. V lost 6 bases to trimming and J lost 5 bases; unmatched junction nucleotides: 9. Germline lookup yields CDR1 SGHTA and CDR2 FQGTGA. The CDR3 covers 15 residues. As DNA, the CDR3 is TGTGCCAGCAGTTCTCTGGACAGGAGAACCGGGGAGCTGTTTTTT. Its protein product is CASSSLDRRTGELFF.

The chain employs TRBV15 and TRBJ1-6, with D hard to call. V lost 0 bases, J lost 5 bases, and 8 bases lay in between. The CDR3 has 15 residues. Germline V CDR1 and CDR2: LNHNV, YYDKDF (reference sequence). The CDR3 nucleotides are TGTGCCACCAGCAGAGATGGGCAGAATAATTCACCCCTCCACTTT. The encoded protein is CATSRDGQNNSPLHF.

V and J are TRBV28 and TRBJ2-7; 9 bases are a match to TRBD2. Losses at the gene ends were 9 bases for V and 1 base for J; bases not matched to a gene: 10. The germline gives CDR1 MDHEN, CDR2 SYDVKM. CDR3 length: 15 residues. The DNA for the CDR3 is TGTGCCAGTTACGTGCGGACTAGCGATTCCTACGAGCAGTACGTC. This gives the protein CASYVRTSDSYEQYV.

The chain is built from TRBV28 and TRBJ1-2; 7 bases line up with TRBD1. V was clipped by 3 bases and J by 8 bases; unmatched bases: 12. Germline CDR1 and CDR2: MDHEN and SYDVKM. This CDR3 comprises 15 residues. This chain's CDR3 is CASSFRDSTVRGYTF. The CDR3 DNA is TGTGCCAGCAGTTTCCGGGACAGCACCGTCCGAGGCTACACCTTC.

The chain is built from TRBV5-4 and TRBJ1-1; TRBD1 matches at 10 bases. With V trimmed by 4 bases and J by 5 bases, 8 bases remained unmatched. This CDR3 is 15 amino acids long. The germline gives CDR1 SGHNT, CDR2 YYREEE (reference sequence). CDR3 amino acids: CASSTGQGVRTEAFF. CDR3 DNA sequence: TGTGCCAGCAGCACCGGACAGGGGGTGAGGACTGAAGCTTTCTTT.

The genes are TRBV21-1 and TRBJ1-1; the D call of TRBD1 is as the table states it, not checked on the DNA. TRBV21-1 is listed as a pseudogene. This CDR3 spans 17 amino acids. Here the CDR3 reads CASSTGQGRSRNTEAFF. CDR3 bases: TGTGCCAGCAGCACAGGACAGGGGCGTAGTAGGAACACTGAAGCTTTCTTT.

The chain is built from TRBV6-1 and TRBJ1-2, with a possible D match to TRBD1 (5 bases). The germline V gene has CDR1 MNHNS and CDR2 SASEGT. V was pared by 6 bases and J by 3 bases, with 17 bases between. This CDR3 spans 15 amino acids. This CDR3 is CASSEPRGADYGYTF. CDR3 DNA: TGTGCCAGCAGCGAACCGCGGGGCGCGGACTATGGCTACACCTTC.

V is TRBV5-1 and J is TRBJ1-2; TRBD1 aligns across 10 bases. V was pared by 0 bases and J by 5 bases, with 7 bases of the junction left unmatched. This CDR3 comprises 16 residues. CDR1 is SGHRS, CDR2 YFSETQ, per germline. The CDR3 region has the DNA TGCGCCAGCAGCTTGGTAGGGACAGGGGTCGGGTATGGCTACACCTTC. Encoded protein: CASSLVGTGVGYGYTF.

The chain carries TRBV6-1 and TRBJ1-1; TRBD1 aligns across 10 bases. V dropped 5 bases and J dropped 1; count of bases not matched to a gene: 4. The germline V gene encodes CDR1 MNHNS and CDR2 SASEGT. The CDR3 is 15 residues long. The CDR3 spells CASSPDRGRNTEAFF. CDR3 DNA: TGTGCCAGCAGTCCGGACAGGGGGAGGAACACTGAAGCTTTCTTT.

The rearrangement links TRBV7-6 to TRBJ1-2; TRBD1 is a possible D gene (5 bases). The V gene lost 5 bases and the J gene lost 2 bases, with 9 bases spanning the gap. Per the germline V gene, CDR1 is SGHVS and CDR2 is FNYEAQ. The CDR3 sequence is 13 residues long. CDR3 coding DNA: TGTGCCAGCAGCCCGGACATCAACTATGGCTACACCTTC. As protein: CASSPDINYGYTF. The full variable domain, in which reference TRBV7-6 and TRBJ1-2 provide the parts outside the CDR3, is GAGVSQSPRYKVTKRGQDVALRCDPISGHVSLYWYRQALGQGPEFLTYFNYEAQQDKSGLPNDRFSAERPEGSISTLTIQRTEQRDSAMYRCASSPDINYGYTFGSGTRLTVV.

V and J are TRBV19 and TRBJ1-2; 8 positions agree with TRBD1. The CDR3 runs to 15 residues. V dropped 7 bases and J dropped 8; count of bases not matched to a gene: 15. Germline V lookup: CDR1 LNHDA, CDR2 SQIVND (reference sequence). The CDR3 reads CASTPSGGASWGYTF. CDR3 bases: TGTGCCAGTACCCCCTCAGGGGGCGCCTCCTGGGGCTACACCTTC.

This chain connects TRBV19 to TRBJ1-5; D remains ambiguous. CDR1 and CDR2 (germline): LNHDA, SQIVND (reference sequence). Trimming took 5 bases from V and 6 from J, leaving 17 bases between them. The CDR3 is 15 residues long. In nucleotides, the CDR3 is TGTGCCAGTAGTCTCCCGGCAGGTCTCGGTCAGCCCCAGCATTTT. This encodes CASSLPAGLGQPQHF.

This rearrangement joins TRBV7-3 to TRBJ2-2; 9 nucleotides line up with TRBD2. The CDR3 is 17 amino acids. In germline, CDR1 is SGHTA, CDR2 FQGTGA. Trimming removed 1 base from V and 4 bases from J; junction bases left unmatched: 7. The CDR3 DNA follows: TGTGCCAGCAGCTTAAAATCCAGCGGGGGGCTCACCGGGGAGCTGTTTTTT. The encoded protein is CASSLKSSGGLTGELFF.

The chain employs TRBV27 and TRBJ2-1, with 13 bases fitting TRBD2. The CDR3 has 16 residues. Germline lookup yields CDR1 MNHEY and CDR2 SMNVEV (reference sequence). V lost 3 bases, J lost 9 bases, and 8 bases stayed unmatched. CDR3 sequence reads: CASSFLVTSGGFEQFF. The CDR3 nucleotides read TGTGCCAGCAGTTTCTTGGTGACTAGCGGGGGGTTTGAGCAGTTCTTC.

The chain couples TRBV18 to TRBJ1-1, with TRBD1 matching 9 bases. Germline CDR1 reads KGHSH; CDR2 reads LQKENI. The CDR3 totals 15 residues. The junction had 4 bases not matched to a gene; V was cut back by 5 bases and J by 0 bases. The CDR3 bases are TGTGCCAGCTCAGTCGGACAGGGGATGAACACTGAAGCTTTCTTT. This sequence encodes CASSVGQGMNTEAFF.

The gene calls are TRBV10-1 and TRBJ1-6; 10 positions match TRBD1. J lost 8 bases, V lost 5 bases, and 3 bases had no gene match. The CDR3 is 14 residues long. CDR1 and CDR2 (germline): WNHNN, SYGVQD (reference sequence). The CDR3 loop is CASSTGTGDSPLHF. The DNA of the CDR3 is TGCGCCAGCAGTACCGGGACAGGGGATTCACCCCTCCACTTT.

The J gene is TRBJ1-1, the V gene TRBV11-2, with D perhaps TRBD1 (6 bases). The CDR3 is 15 residues long. Trimming cost V 5 bases and J 1 base, with 14 bases left between them. CDR1 and CDR2 (germline): SGHAT, FQNNGV. The CDR3 DNA follows: TGTGCCAGCAGCCCTAGTGGGGGCCAGAACACTGAAGCTTTCTTT. It specifies CASSPSGGQNTEAFF.

The CDR3 DNA reads TGTGCCAGCAGCCAGGGACAGACCGTCTCTGGAAACACCATATATTTT. Its protein is CASSQGQTVSGNTIYF. The chain links TRBV7-6 to TRBJ1-3; the match to TRBD1 covers 7 bases. The V gene end was trimmed by 5 bases and the J gene end by 0 bases; junction bases not matched to a gene: 7. This CDR3 spans 16 amino acids. Germline CDR1 SGHVS, CDR2 FNYEAQ.

This rearrangement joins TRBV5-1 to TRBJ2-5; 12 bases are a match to TRBD2. Trimming at V came to 0 bases and at J to 2 bases, leaving 8 bases not matched to a gene. The CDR3 is 18 residues long. The germline gives CDR1 SGHRS, CDR2 YFSETQ. CDR3 coding DNA: TGCGCCAGCAGCTTGGGGGCACTAGCGGGGGGAGGACAAGAGACCCAGTACTTC. Translated: CASSLGALAGGGQETQYF.

This chain links TRBV7-2 with TRBJ1-5, with TRBD1 as a possible D gene (6 bases). The CDR3 consists of 17 residues. Trimming removed 1 base at V and 3 bases at J, with 16 bases between. CDR1 is SGHTA, CDR2 FQGNSA, per germline. The CDR3 sequence: CASSLGMGHGNNQPQHF. CDR3 nucleotides: TGTGCCAGCAGCTTAGGTATGGGACACGGAAACAATCAGCCCCAGCATTTT.

The chain employs TRBV2 and TRBJ1-2; D might be TRBD1 (6 bases). The CDR3 loop spans 14 amino acids. The ends were cut back, 4 bases at V and 4 bases at J, with 13 bases in the middle. From germline, CDR1 is SNHLY and CDR2 FYNNEI. The CDR3 region has the DNA TGTGCCAGCAGTGCCGGGACATCAATCTATGGCTACACCTTC. This translates into CASSAGTSIYGYTF.

This sequence joins TRBV13 and TRBJ1-1; possibly TRBD1 for D (5 bases). CDR3 length: 13 amino acids. Trimming left V 2 bases short and J 1 base short, with 5 bases between. The germline V gene encodes CDR1 PRHDT and CDR2 FYEKMQ (reference sequence). In nucleotides, the CDR3 is TGTGCCAGCAGCTTAACAGGGAACACTGAAGCTTTCTTT. Protein sequence: CASSLTGNTEAFF. The variable domain in full, completed from reference TRBV13 and TRBJ1-1, reads AAGVIQSPRHLIKEKRETATLKCYPIPRHDTVYWYQQGPGQDPQFLISFYEKMQSDKGSIPDRFSAQQFSDYHSELNMSSLELGDSALYFCASSLTGNTEAFFGQGTRLTVV.

The chain combines TRBV7-9 with TRBJ2-5; D perhaps matches TRBD2 (7 bases). Germline-derived CDR1 and CDR2 are SEHNR and FQNEAQ (reference sequence). With 5 bases removed from V and 4 bases from J, the gap between germline ends came to 17 bases. CDR3 length equals 15 residues. This CDR3 reads CASSPPRGGGETQYF. The CDR3 DNA sequence: TGTGCCAGCAGCCCCCCCAGGGGAGGGGGAGAGACCCAGTACTTC.

This clone came up a few times. The rearrangement links TRBV28 to TRBJ1-5, with 12 bases lining up with TRBD1. Germline V gives CDR1 MDHEN, CDR2 SYDVKM. The CDR3 totals 17 residues. The V and J ends lost 3 bases and 9 bases, in that order; junction bases with no gene match: 12. CDR3 region: CASSFLGDRGLTGPQHF. The CDR3 bases are TGTGCCAGCAGTTTCCTTGGGGACAGGGGGCTAACGGGGCCCCAGCATTTT.

The V gene is TRBV11-2, the J gene TRBJ1-2; D remains ambiguous. This CDR3 comprises 13 residues. Germline values: CDR1 SGHAT, CDR2 FQNNGV. V lost 0 bases, J lost 14 bases, and 16 bases lay in between. CDR3 sequence: CASSLDPSRVATF. The DNA of the CDR3 is TGTGCCAGCAGCTTAGATCCGTCCAGAGTAGCGACCTTC. The entire variable domain, with the rest obtained from reference TRBV11-2 and TRBJ1-2, is as follows: EAGVAQSPRYKIIEKRQSVAFWCNPISGHATLYWYQQILGQGPKLLIQFQNNGVVDDSQLPKDRFSAERLKGVDSTLKIQPAKLEDSAVYLCASSLDPSRVATFGSGTRLTVV.

V gene TRBV7-2 combines with J gene TRBJ2-5, with 11 bases that match TRBD2. Germline CDR1 SGHTA, CDR2 FQGNSA. Losses at the gene ends were 3 bases for V and 3 bases for J; bases not matched to a gene: 3. CDR3 size: 15 residues. This chain's CDR3 is CASSFMTSGKETQYF. The DNA for the CDR3 is TGTGCCAGCAGCTTCATGACTAGCGGGAAAGAGACCCAGTACTTC.

The V and J genes are TRBV5-1 and TRBJ2-7; 12 bases fit TRBD2. The CDR3 is 17 amino acids. Per the germline V gene, CDR1 is SGHRS and CDR2 is YFSETQ. The V gene end was trimmed by 2 bases and the J gene end by 0 bases; junction bases not matched to a gene: 6. The chain's CDR3 is CASSFTSGGTLSYEQYF. The CDR3 DNA sequence: TGCGCCAGCAGCTTCACTAGCGGGGGGACCCTCTCCTACGAGCAGTACTTC.

The rearrangement joins TRBV7-9 to TRBJ1-2, with TRBD1 identical over 9 bases. CDR3 length equals 16 residues. Germline lookup yields CDR1 SEHNR and CDR2 FQNEAQ (reference sequence). V lost 5 bases to trimming and J lost 5 bases; unmatched junction nucleotides: 12. The CDR3 region is CASSGGTGLHHYGYTF. The DNA of the CDR3 is TGTGCCAGCAGCGGGGGGACAGGGCTGCATCATTATGGCTACACCTTC.

The chain couples TRBV5-4 to TRBJ1-2; D perhaps matches TRBD1 (6 bases). V was pared by 3 bases and J by 5 bases, with 14 bases between. The CDR3 totals 14 residues. Germline V lookup: CDR1 SGHNT, CDR2 YYREEE (reference sequence). DNA for the CDR3: TGTGCCAGCAGCTCTATGACAGGACCTTATGGCTACACCTTC. Its protein is CASSSMTGPYGYTF.

This clone was detected a few times. The rearrangement uses TRBV6-6 and TRBJ1-2; tentative D call: TRBD1 (6 bases). Germline V gives CDR1 MNHNY, CDR2 SVGAGI (reference sequence). The ends were cut back, 2 bases at V and 6 bases at J, with 16 bases in the middle. The CDR3 extends over 15 amino acids. The CDR3: CASSYTYRVDDGYTF. CDR3 nucleotides: TGTGCCAGCAGTTACACCTACAGGGTAGACGATGGCTACACCTTC.